The rows below give T cell receptor beta chains drawn from one sample of a study of blood T cell repertoires in COVID-19. TCRdb keeps only in-frame clones here, not all; method: immunoSEQ multiplex PCR. The sample has roughly 100,000 clones, roughly 90% seen once. The specimen sequenced was peripheral blood. The receptors stem from a woman between 50 and 59 years old with COVID-19, enrolled during active disease. The CDR3 runs from the conserved cysteine through the conserved F or W. The D gene is left open where the match is weak. A clone size is listed for some rows: how often the clone was seen (once, few, many), or a class if it is expanded.

j_call	clone_size	v_call	cdr3_length	d_call	cdr3_nt	cdr3_aa
TRBJ1-5	NA	TRBV5-1	15	TRBD1	TGCGCCAGCAGCCAAACAGGGGAGAGCAATCAGCCCCAGCATTTT	CASSQTGESNQPQHF
TRBJ1-5	NA	TRBV7-2	13	NA	TGTGCCAGCAGCTTAGTATCAGGACAGCCCCAGCATTTT	CASSLVSGQPQHF
TRBJ1-1	once	TRBV28	13	NA	TGTGCCAGCAGTTTTAAGGAGGGCACTGAAGCTTTCTTT	CASSFKEGTEAFF
TRBJ1-5	NA	TRBV2	16	NA	TGTGCCAGCAGCGGCACCAGACAGGATAGCAATCAGCCCCAGCATTTT	CASSGTRQDSNQPQHF
TRBJ1-1	NA	TRBV29-1	16	TRBD1	TGCAGCGTCCTTACCCCGGGACAGGATATGAACACTGAAGCTTTCTTT	CSVLTPGQDMNTEAFF
TRBJ1-2	NA	TRBV7-2	17	TRBD1	TGTGCCAGCAGCTGGGGAGGGACAGGCACTCCGCACTATGGCTACACCTTC	CASSWGGTGTPHYGYTF
TRBJ2-2	NA	TRBV27	14	TRBD1	TGTGCCAGCAGTAGGGACAGGGGGATCGGGGAGCTGTTTTTT	CASSRDRGIGELFF
TRBJ1-1	few	TRBV5-1	16	TRBD1	TGCGCCAGCAGCTTAATTGACCGGACAGGGGGCACTGAAGCTTTCTTT	CASSLIDRTGGTEAFF
TRBJ2-2	NA	TRBV3-1/TRBV3-2	19	TRBD2	TGTGCCAGCAGCCCGATGACTAGCGGGGGGGTAGTGTACACCGGGGAGCTGTTTTTT	CASSPMTSGGVVYTGELFF
TRBJ1-3	NA	TRBV2	15	TRBD1	TGTGCCAGCAGTCCGCAGGGGGCGGATGGAAACACCATATATTTT	CASSPQGADGNTIYF
TRBJ1-2	NA	TRBV30	11	NA	TGTGCCCATGGGGGGAACTATGGCTACACCTTC	CAHGGNYGYTF
TRBJ1-4	NA	TRBV6-2/TRBV6-3	15	NA	TGTGCCAGCAGTGGCCGCGGGAGGGGGGCTGAAAAACTGTTTTTT	CASSGRGRGAEKLFF
TRBJ1-1	NA	TRBV7-9	12	TRBD1	TGTGCCAGCAGCTTGGACAGGACTGAAGCTTTCTTT	CASSLDRTEAFF
TRBJ2-2	once	TRBV2	16	TRBD1	TGTGCCAGCAGTGATTGGACAGGGGGGTTGACCGGGGAGCTGTTTTTT	CASSDWTGGLTGELFF
TRBJ1-5	NA	TRBV27	14	TRBD1	TGTGCCAGCAGTTTCGGACAGGGAGGTCAGCCCCAGCATTTT	CASSFGQGGQPQHF
TRBJ1-4	NA	TRBV6-1	14	TRBD1	TGTGCCAGCAGTCTTGACAGGGGGGGTGAAAAACTGTTTTTT	CASSLDRGGEKLFF
TRBJ1-1	NA	TRBV19	16	TRBD1	TGTGCCAGTAGTCTCACGACCGGGACAGGAACCACTGAAGCTTTCTTT	CASSLTTGTGTTEAFF